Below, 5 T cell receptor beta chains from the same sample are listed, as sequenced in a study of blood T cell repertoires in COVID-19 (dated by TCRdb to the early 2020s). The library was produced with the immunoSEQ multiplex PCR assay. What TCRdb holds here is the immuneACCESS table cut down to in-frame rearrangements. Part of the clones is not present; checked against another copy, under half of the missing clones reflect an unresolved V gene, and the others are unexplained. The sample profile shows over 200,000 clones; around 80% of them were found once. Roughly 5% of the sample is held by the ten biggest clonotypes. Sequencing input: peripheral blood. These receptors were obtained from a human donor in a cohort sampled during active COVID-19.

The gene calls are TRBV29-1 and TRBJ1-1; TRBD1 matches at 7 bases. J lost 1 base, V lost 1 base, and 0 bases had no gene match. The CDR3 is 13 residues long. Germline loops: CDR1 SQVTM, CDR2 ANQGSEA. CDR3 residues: CSVEGTGNTEAFF. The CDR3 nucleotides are TGCAGCGTTGAAGGGACAGGGAACACTGAAGCTTTCTTT.

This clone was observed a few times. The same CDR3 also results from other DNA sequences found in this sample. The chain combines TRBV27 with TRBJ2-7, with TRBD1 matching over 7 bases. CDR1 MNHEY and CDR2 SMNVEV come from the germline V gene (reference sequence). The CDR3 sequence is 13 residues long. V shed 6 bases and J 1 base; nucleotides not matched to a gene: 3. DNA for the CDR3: TGTGCCAGCAGCGACAGGGTTTCCTACGAGCAGTACTTC. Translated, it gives CASSDRVSYEQYF.

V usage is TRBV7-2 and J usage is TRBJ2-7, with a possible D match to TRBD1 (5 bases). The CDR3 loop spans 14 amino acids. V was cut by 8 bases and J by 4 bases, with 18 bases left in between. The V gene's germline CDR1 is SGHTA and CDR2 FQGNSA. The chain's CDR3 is CASAAAGILYEQYF. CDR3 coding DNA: TGTGCCAGCGCCGCTGCAGGGATTTTGTACGAGCAGTACTTC.

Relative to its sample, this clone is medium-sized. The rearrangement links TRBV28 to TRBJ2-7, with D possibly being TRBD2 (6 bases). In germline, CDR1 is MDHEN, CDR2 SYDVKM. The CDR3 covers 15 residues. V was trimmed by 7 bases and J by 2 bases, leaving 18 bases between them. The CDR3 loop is CASIKWGEATYEQYF. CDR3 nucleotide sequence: TGTGCCAGCATTAAGTGGGGGGAGGCCACCTACGAGCAGTACTTC.

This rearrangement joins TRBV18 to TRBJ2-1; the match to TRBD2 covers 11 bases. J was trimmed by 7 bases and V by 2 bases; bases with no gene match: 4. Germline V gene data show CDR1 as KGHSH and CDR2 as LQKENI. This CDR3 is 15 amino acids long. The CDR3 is CASSPAASGRNEQFF. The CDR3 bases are TGTGCCAGCTCACCAGCGGCTAGCGGGAGGAATGAGCAGTTCTTC.